The next 12 T cell receptor beta chains were all read from a single sample in a study of cytomegalovirus exposure and HLA in healthy donors. The PCR employed 60 Vbeta primers together with 13 Jbeta primers. Profiling relied on immunoSEQ multiplex PCR, and the TCRdb table lists in-frame clones only, not all of them. In the table there are 100,000 to 120,000 clones, 12% to 15% of which are singletons. The sequencing input was PBMCs. The receptor source for this set is a female donor in good health and CMV-seronegative.

This clone has just a few counts. This sequence joins TRBV6-1 and TRBJ2-3, with D possibly matching TRBD1 (6 bases). The CDR3 extends over 14 amino acids. The V and J ends lost 4 bases and 2 bases respectively, with 10 bases between them. Germline-derived CDR1 and CDR2 are MNHNS and SASEGT. Here the CDR3 reads CASSGTDYTDTQYF. The CDR3, as DNA: TGTGCCAGCAGTGGGACAGACTACACAGATACGCAGTATTTT.

This clone turned up a few times. The V gene is TRBV7-2, the J gene TRBJ2-6; TRBD2 aligns across 8 bases. Trimming removed 5 bases from V and 3 bases from J; junction bases left unmatched: 12. The length of the CDR3 is 18 residues. The germline V gene encodes CDR1 SGHTA and CDR2 FQGNSA. In DNA, the CDR3 is TGTGCCAGCAGCCCGGGAGGGCGGACTTTGCGTGGGGCCAACGTCCTGACTTTC. It translates to CASSPGGRTLRGANVLTF.

The V call is TRBV18, the J call TRBJ1-1, with a possible D match to TRBD1 (5 bases). Germline assignment: CDR1 KGHSH and CDR2 LQKENI. The CDR3 loop spans 13 amino acids. V dropped 4 bases and J dropped 2 bases, with 8 bases sitting between them. The CDR3 bases are TGTGCCAGCTCACAACAGGTTAACACTGAAGCTTTCTTT. This translates into CASSQQVNTEAFF.

J is TRBJ1-2 and V is TRBV7-2; maybe TRBD1 (6 bases). Trimming took off 5 bases at V and 5 bases at J, with 12 bases between the two ends. CDR1 and CDR2 from the germline V gene are SGHTA and FQGNSA. The CDR3 totals 13 residues. The DNA of the CDR3 is TGTGCCAGCAGCCAGACAGGTGGTTATGGCTACACCTTC. As protein: CASSQTGGYGYTF.

This clone was seen a handful of times. This rearrangement joins TRBV7-8 to TRBJ1-5, with TRBD1 matching over 8 bases. CDR3 length: 16 amino acids. The germline gives CDR1 SGHVS, CDR2 FQNEAQ. After removal of 2 bases from V and 3 bases from J, the junction contained 6 bases not matched to a gene. Here the CDR3 DNA reads TGTGCCAGCAGCTTATCCGGACAGGGAATCAATCAGCCCCAGCATTTT. Protein sequence: CASSLSGQGINQPQHF.

This chain connects TRBV25-1 to TRBJ2-2; TRBD1 might be the D (6 bases). With 10 bases removed from V and 6 bases from J, the gap between germline ends came to 18 bases. The germline V gene encodes CDR1 MGHDK and CDR2 SYGVNS. This CDR3 region has 14 residues. Written as DNA, the CDR3 is TGTGCCACACTACACAGGGTAGGTTCCGGGGAGCTGTTTTTT. As protein: CATLHRVGSGELFF.

The chain employs TRBV4-1 and TRBJ1-5; D is unclear. Germline CDR1 and CDR2: MGHRA and YSYEKL. V was cut by 3 bases and J by 0 bases, with 9 bases left in between. CDR3 length: 15 residues. CDR3 protein: CASSQALFSNQPQHF. CDR3 coding DNA: TGCGCCAGCAGCCAGGCCCTTTTTAGCAATCAGCCCCAGCATTTT.

This rearrangement joins TRBV15 to TRBJ2-3, with D hard to call. Trimming pared 0 bases from V and 5 bases from J, leaving 9 bases between. There are 14 residues in the CDR3. CDR1 and CDR2 from the germline V gene are LNHNV and YYDKDF (reference sequence). The CDR3 DNA is TGTGCCACCAGCAGAGATCTGGCGGAAGATACGCAGTATTTT. Protein: CATSRDLAEDTQYF.

The chain carries TRBV9 and TRBJ2-1, with 9 bases fitting TRBD2. In germline, CDR1 is SGDLS, CDR2 YYNGEE. J gave up 0 bases and V 1 base, and 2 bases lay outside the gene matches. This CDR3 contains 16 residues. CDR3 sequence (DNA): TGTGCCAGCAGCGTAAGTAGCGGGAGCTCCTACAATGAGCAGTTCTTC. It specifies CASSVSSGSSYNEQFF.

The J gene is TRBJ2-2, the V gene TRBV4-3, with 11 bases aligning to TRBD2. The CDR3 sequence is 17 residues long. V lost 2 bases to trimming and J lost 5 bases; unmatched junction nucleotides: 7. Per the germline V gene, CDR1 is LGHNA and CDR2 is YSLEER. CDR3 sequence reads: CASSQRLLAGGTGELFF. In DNA form, the CDR3 reads TGCGCCAGCAGCCAACGACTTCTAGCGGGGGGTACCGGGGAGCTGTTTTTT.

The chain couples TRBV2 to TRBJ1-4; 11 bases agree with TRBD1. The V and J ends lost 6 bases and 6 bases, in that order; junction bases with no gene match: 9. Germline V CDR1 and CDR2: SNHLY, FYNNEI. CDR3 size: 16 residues. The CDR3 loop is CASRAWTGGRDEKLFF. CDR3 DNA sequence: TGTGCCAGCAGGGCATGGACAGGGGGCCGGGATGAAAAACTGTTTTTT.

Only a few counts were recorded for this clone. In DNA, the CDR3 is TGCGCCAGCAACCAGGGACAGGGATTAGAGACCCAGTACTTC. Translated, it gives CASNQGQGLETQYF. V is TRBV5-1 and J is TRBJ2-5, with 9 bases identical to TRBD1. The CDR3 sequence is 14 residues long. The V gene end was trimmed by 6 bases and the J gene end by 4 bases; junction bases not matched to a gene: 7. Germline lookup yields CDR1 SGHRS and CDR2 YFSETQ.